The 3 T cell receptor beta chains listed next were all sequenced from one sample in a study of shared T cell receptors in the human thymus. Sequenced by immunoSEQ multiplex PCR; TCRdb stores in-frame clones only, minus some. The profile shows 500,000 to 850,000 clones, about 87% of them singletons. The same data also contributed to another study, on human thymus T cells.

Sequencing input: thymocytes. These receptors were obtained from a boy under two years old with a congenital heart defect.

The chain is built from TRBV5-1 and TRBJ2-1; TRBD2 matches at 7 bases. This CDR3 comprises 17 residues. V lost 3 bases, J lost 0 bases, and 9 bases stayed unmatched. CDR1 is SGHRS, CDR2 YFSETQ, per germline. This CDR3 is CASSSQTSRYSYNEQFF. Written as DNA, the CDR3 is TGCGCCAGCAGCTCACAGACTAGCCGATACTCCTACAATGAGCAGTTCTTC. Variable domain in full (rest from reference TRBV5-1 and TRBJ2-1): KAGVTQTPRYLIKTRGQQVTLSCSPISGHRSVSWYQQTPGQGLQFLFEYFSETQRNKGNFPGRFSGRQFSNSRSEMNVSTLELGDSALYLCASSSQTSRYSYNEQFFGPGTRLTVL.

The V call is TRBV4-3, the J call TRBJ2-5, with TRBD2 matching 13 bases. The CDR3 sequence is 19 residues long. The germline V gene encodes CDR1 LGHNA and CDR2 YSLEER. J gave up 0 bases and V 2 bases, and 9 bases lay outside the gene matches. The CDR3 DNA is TGCGCCAGCAGCCAACTACGGACTAGCGGGAGCTCGTACCAAGAGACCCAGTACTTC. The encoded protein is CASSQLRTSGSSYQETQYF.

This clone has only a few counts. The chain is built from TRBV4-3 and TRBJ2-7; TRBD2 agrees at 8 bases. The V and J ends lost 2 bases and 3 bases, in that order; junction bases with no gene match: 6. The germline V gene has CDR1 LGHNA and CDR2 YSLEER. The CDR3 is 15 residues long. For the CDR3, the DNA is TGCGCCAGCAGCCAAACTCGGGAGGGGGACTACGAGCAGTACTTC. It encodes CASSQTREGDYEQYF.